This TCR beta chain was documented in a study of blood T cell repertoires in COVID-19. This CDR3 comprises 13 residues. Per germline, CDR1 SNHLY and CDR2 FYNNEI. Trimming at V came to 5 bases and at J to 4 bases, leaving 1 base not matched to a gene. Source study methods: Amplification from reference gene primers served as the basis for estimated nucleated cell counts. Sequenced by immunoSEQ multiplex PCR; TCRdb stores in-frame clones only, minus some. The V and J calls and clone size were taken over from that table, and D and trimming were inferred from the DNA. The sample contains 57,000 or so clones, about 75% of which appear only once.

The chain is built from TRBV2 and TRBJ1-5; TRBD1 matches 8 bases. The sample comprised peripheral blood. This clonotype was obtained from a man aged 45-65 years with active or convalescent COVID-19. The CDR3 DNA reads as TGTGCCAGCAGTTGGACAGGGAATCAGCCCCAGCATTTT. Protein sequence: CASSWTGNQPQHF.